This T cell receptor (beta chain) was found in a study of Ad26.COV2.S vaccination and SARS-CoV-2 variants. Study-wide results and limits: For non-spike TCRs, breadth in vaccine recipients resembled that in placebo recipients. Placebo recipients had lower spike-specific TCR breadth than vaccine recipients. Substantial breadth was reportedly displayed by spike-specific CD8+ and CD4+ T cell responses after vaccination.

Clones were read by immunoSEQ multiplex PCR, and TCRdb kept only the in-frame ones, dropping some. The sample carries about 440,000 clones, about 92% recorded once. A note on this clone: What it binds is unknown.

Looked up from germline, CDR1 is SQVTM and CDR2 is ANQGSEA. The ends were cut back, 8 bases at V and 1 base at J, with 10 bases in the middle. CDR3 size: 12 residues. Treatment of the sample: 15 to 20 received Ad26.COV2.S at low or high dose, single or two shots; about 5 received placebo; per-sample allocation not given. At day 63 after the first vaccine or placebo injection, samples were drawn. Donor was an adult aged 18-55 years in Boston. This sequence joins TRBV29-1 and TRBJ2-3; weak D call: TRBD1 (6 bases). Sample: peripheral blood, taken in a trial of Ad26.COV2.S vaccine versus placebo. The source is a person aged 18-65 years who received the Ad26.COV2.S COVID-19 vaccine or a placebo. CDR3 sequence: CSFWTGTDTQYF. Here the CDR3 DNA reads TGCAGCTTTTGGACAGGCACAGATACGCAGTATTTT.